The 20 T cell receptor beta chains below all came from one sample that was sequenced in a study of cytomegalovirus exposure and HLA in healthy donors (dated by TCRdb to 2017 to 2019). Receptor amplification or capture employed the immunoSEQ multiplex PCR assay. A mixture of 60 forward primers for TCR Vbeta segments and 13 reverse primers for TCR Jbeta segments was used in the multiplex PCR. TCRdb holds this immuneACCESS table with in-frame rearrangements only. Some clones are missing; in checked studies, unresolved V genes explain under half, and the rest has no known cause. This sample holds roughly 150,000 clones; 70% to 90% were observed only once. The ten top clones hold around 4.5% of the sample. The sequenced sample consisted of PBMCs. Every receptor here comes from a woman in her 40s in good health and CMV-seropositive.

The chain has TRBV6-6 and TRBJ2-5; 10 bases are a match to TRBD1. CDR1 is MNHNY, CDR2 SVGAGI, per germline (reference sequence). The CDR3 loop spans 13 amino acids. V shed 8 bases and J 5 bases; nucleotides not matched to a gene: 5. This CDR3 reads CASGGTGVETQYF. CDR3 in DNA: TGTGCCAGCGGGGGGACAGGGGTCGAGACCCAGTACTTC.

This clone was observed a single time. This rearrangement joins TRBV5-8 to TRBJ1-1; no clear D. The V gene's germline CDR1 is SGHTS and CDR2 YDEGEE. Trimming shortened V by 6 bases and J by 10 bases, and 22 bases separated the two germline ends. The CDR3 is 14 amino acids. The chain's CDR3 is CASIYLSSGYGAFF. CDR3 bases: TGTGCCAGCATCTACCTATCTTCGGGGTACGGAGCTTTCTTT.

The chain employs TRBV7-8 and TRBJ1-2; D ambiguous. The CDR3 is made up of 12 amino acids. V dropped 8 bases and J dropped 6 bases, with 13 bases sitting between them. Germline CDR1 reads SGHVS; CDR2 reads FQNEAQ. This chain's CDR3 is CASREAGDGYTF. The CDR3, as DNA: TGTGCCAGCCGCGAGGCCGGGGATGGCTACACCTTC.

This chain joins TRBV19 and TRBJ1-5; TRBD1 aligns across 7 bases. This CDR3 comprises 15 residues. J gave up 2 bases and V 2 bases, and 3 bases lay outside the gene matches. The germline CDR1 and CDR2 sequences are LNHDA and SQIVND (reference sequence). CDR3 in amino acids: CASSINRGGNQPQHF. In DNA, the CDR3 is TGTGCCAGTAGTATAAACAGGGGTGGCAATCAGCCCCAGCATTTT.

This clone was seen just once. V and J are TRBV5-5 and TRBJ2-6; D gene ambiguous. Germline V gene sequence: CDR1 SGHKS, CDR2 YYEKEE (reference sequence). The length of the CDR3 is 16 residues. V was clipped by 6 bases and J by 0 bases, with 13 bases between them. CDR3: CASTERPRSGANVLTF. DNA of the CDR3: TGTGCCAGCACGGAGAGACCGCGCTCTGGGGCCAACGTCCTGACTTTC.

Only a few counts were recorded for this clone. This rearrangement joins TRBV28 to TRBJ2-3, with D possibly TRBD2 on 5 matching bases. V lost 6 bases and J lost 9, with 10 bases in between. Germline lookup yields CDR1 MDHEN and CDR2 SYDVKM. The CDR3 spans 11 residues. In nucleotides, the CDR3 is TGTGCCAGCAGCCCCACTAGAACGCAGTATTTT. It translates to CASSPTRTQYF.

This clone appeared once. This chain joins TRBV27 and TRBJ2-1; D remains unclear. CDR3 length: 18 amino acids. Trimming took 2 bases from V and 0 from J, leaving 17 bases between them. The germline CDR1 and CDR2 sequences are MNHEY and SMNVEV (reference sequence). For the CDR3, the DNA is TGTGCCAGCAGTTTAGCGGTCCCGGTCGCGCGCTCCTACAATGAGCAGTTCTTC. Translation gives CASSLAVPVARSYNEQFF.

Only a few counts were recorded for this clone. The rearrangement links TRBV4-2 to TRBJ2-2; TRBD2 matches 13 bases. Germline-derived CDR1 and CDR2 are LGHNA and YNFKEQ. The CDR3 sequence is 16 residues long. V trimming: 4 bases; J trimming: 7 bases; junction bases outside the gene matches: 6. The CDR3 region is CASSLTSGGIGGELFF. For the CDR3, the DNA is TGTGCCAGCAGCCTGACTAGCGGGGGGATCGGCGGGGAGCTGTTTTTT.

This chain links TRBV21-1 with TRBJ2-7; TRBD1, the table's D call, was not compared with the DNA. TRBV21-1 is listed as a pseudogene. The CDR3 runs 16 residues. This CDR3 is CASSKDNRGLMYEQYF. CDR3 bases: TGTGCCAGCAGCAAAGACAACAGGGGGCTTATGTACGAGCAGTACTTC.

The V and J genes are TRBV19 and TRBJ1-5, with 9 bases aligning to TRBD1. Losses at the gene ends were 5 bases for V and 4 bases for J; bases not matched to a gene: 3. Germline V CDR1 and CDR2: LNHDA, SQIVND (reference sequence). CDR3 length equals 14 residues. The CDR3 reads CASSGGTGNQPQHF. The CDR3 nucleotides are TGTGCCAGTAGTGGTGGGACAGGGAATCAGCCCCAGCATTTT.

V usage is TRBV5-1 and J usage is TRBJ1-5; D unresolved. Looked up from germline, CDR1 is SGHRS and CDR2 is YFSETQ. The CDR3 has 14 amino acids. V lost 2 bases to trimming and J lost 2 bases, with 8 bases between them. CDR3 nucleotide sequence: TGCGCCAGCAGCTTACGGTACCGCAATCAGCCCCAGCATTTT. Its translation: CASSLRYRNQPQHF.

Note on this clone: Within the sample, other DNA sequences also encode this same CDR3. The chain recombines TRBV18 with TRBJ1-2, with D possibly being TRBD1 (5 bases). CDR3 length: 13 residues. V lost 2 bases and J lost 3, with 7 bases in between. In germline, CDR1 is KGHSH, CDR2 LQKENI. As DNA, the CDR3 is TGTGCCAGCTCACCAGGGGGGGACTATGGCTACACCTTC. Translated, it gives CASSPGGDYGYTF.

The chain is built from TRBV4-1 and TRBJ2-5; D may be TRBD2 (6 bases). This CDR3 contains 19 residues. The V and J ends lost 1 base and 4 bases respectively, with 25 bases between them. The V gene's germline CDR1 is MGHRA and CDR2 YSYEKL. The CDR3 nucleotides are TGCGCCAGCAGCCAAGCGACGGCAGGTATACCCCTCGGGGGAGAGACCCAGTACTTC. The encoded protein is CASSQATAGIPLGGETQYF.

The CDR3 DNA is TGTGCCAGCAGTTACTCTGGAGGGAACTACGAGCAGTACTTC. Amino acids: CASSYSGGNYEQYF. The chain carries TRBV6-5 and TRBJ2-7; weak D call: TRBD2 (6 bases). The V gene's germline CDR1 is MNHEY and CDR2 SVGAGI. The V and J ends lost 0 bases and 3 bases respectively, with 9 bases between them. The CDR3 is 14 amino acids.

The V and J genes are TRBV6-5 and TRBJ1-2, with TRBD1 identical over 7 bases. The germline V gene has CDR1 MNHEY and CDR2 SVGAGI. This CDR3 region has 16 residues. J gave up 4 bases and V 0 bases, and 8 bases lay outside the gene matches. CDR3 in amino acids: CASSYSITGEVYGYTF. The CDR3 DNA reads TGTGCCAGCAGTTACTCGATTACAGGGGAGGTCTATGGCTACACCTTC.

V gene TRBV11-2 combines with J gene TRBJ2-7, with TRBD2 matching over 11 bases. The CDR3 loop spans 16 amino acids. Germline CDR1 and CDR2: SGHAT and FQNNGV. Trimming cost V 3 bases and J 3 bases; bases outside gene matches: 7. The CDR3 reads CASSFVMTSGVYEQYF. CDR3 bases: TGTGCCAGCAGCTTCGTTATGACTAGCGGGGTCTACGAGCAGTACTTC. The complete variable domain, with remaining parts taken from reference TRBV11-2 and TRBJ2-7, reads EAGVAQSPRYKIIEKRQSVAFWCNPISGHATLYWYQQILGQGPKLLIQFQNNGVVDDSQLPKDRFSAERLKGVDSTLKIQPAKLEDSAVYLCASSFVMTSGVYEQYFGPGTRLTVT.

The chain uses TRBV18 and TRBJ1-1, with D maybe TRBD1 (5 bases). The CDR3 is 12 amino acids. Germline CDR1 and CDR2: KGHSH and LQKENI. V was shortened by 8 bases and J by 2 bases, with 9 bases between the two germline ends. CDR3 amino acids: CASKDKNTEAFF. DNA for the CDR3: TGTGCCAGCAAGGACAAAAACACTGAAGCTTTCTTT.

The chain combines TRBV30 with TRBJ2-3, with TRBD1 identical over 8 bases. The CDR3 spans 16 residues. CDR1 is GTSNPN and CDR2 is SVGIG in the germline V gene (reference sequence). V lost 0 bases, J lost 3 bases, and 8 bases stayed unmatched. CDR3 in amino acids: CAWSVQWGQDTDTQYF. The CDR3 DNA reads TGTGCCTGGAGTGTACAGTGGGGACAGGATACAGATACGCAGTATTTT.

V gene TRBV9 combines with J gene TRBJ2-1; TRBD2 matches at 9 bases. V was clipped by 2 bases and J by 4 bases; unmatched bases: 4. From germline, CDR1 is SGDLS and CDR2 YYNGEE. CDR3 length: 15 residues. In DNA form, the CDR3 reads TGTGCCAGCAGCGTCAGACTAGCGGTATACAATGAGCAGTTCTTC. Amino acid sequence: CASSVRLAVYNEQFF.

The chain is built from TRBV9 and TRBJ1-1, with D unclear. CDR3 length equals 14 residues. The V gene's germline CDR1 is SGDLS and CDR2 YYNGEE. V lost 0 bases and J lost 2, with 8 bases in between. DNA of the CDR3: TGTGCCAGCAGCGTAGGAACGGTTAACACTGAAGCTTTCTTT. This encodes CASSVGTVNTEAFF. The full variable domain, in which reference TRBV9 and TRBJ1-1 provide the parts outside the CDR3, is DSGVTQTPKHLITATGQRVTLRCSPRSGDLSVYWYQQSLDQGLQFLIQYYNGEERAKGNILERFSAQQFPDLHSELNLSSLELGDSALYFCASSVGTVNTEAFFGQGTRLTVV.